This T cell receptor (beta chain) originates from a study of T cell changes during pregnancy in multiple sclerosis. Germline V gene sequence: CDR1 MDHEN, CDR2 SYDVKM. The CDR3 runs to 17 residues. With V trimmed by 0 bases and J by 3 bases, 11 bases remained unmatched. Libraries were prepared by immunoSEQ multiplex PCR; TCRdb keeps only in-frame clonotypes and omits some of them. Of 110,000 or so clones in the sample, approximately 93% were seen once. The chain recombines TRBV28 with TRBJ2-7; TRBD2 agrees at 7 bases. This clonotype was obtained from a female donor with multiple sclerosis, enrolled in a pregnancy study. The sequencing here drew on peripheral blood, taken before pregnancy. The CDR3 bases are TGTGCCAGCAGTTTATGGGGTAGTGCTAGCGGTATCTACGAGCAGTACTTC. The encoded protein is CASSLWGSASGIYEQYF.